This T cell receptor beta chain was sequenced in a study of OX40 agonist ivuxolimab in advanced cancers. Overall study context: Mean age 60 years, range about 23 to 79; around 80% male.

Findings of the study overall: More expanded clones were found, on average, in CD8+ than in CD4+ T cells.

V was cut by 0 bases and J by 4 bases, with 6 bases left in between. Germline values: CDR1 GTSNPN, CDR2 SVGIG (reference sequence). The length of the CDR3 is 13 residues. In regard to this clone: As yet, its antigen is unknown.

The method was immunoSEQ multiplex PCR; TCRdb's version includes in-frame clones alone and lacks a portion of them. The sample records over 65,000 clones, around 85% being singletons. Specimen: CD4+ or CD8+ T cells sorted from blood, collected in a trial of the OX40 agonist ivuxolimab. The V and J genes are TRBV30 and TRBJ2-2; D call uncertain. The receptor's source is an adult with an advanced solid tumor such as melanoma, head and neck, liver or kidney cancer. CDR3 in DNA: TGTGCCTGGAGTGTAGGGATCACCGGGGAGCTGTTTTTT. It encodes CAWSVGITGELFF.